This T cell receptor beta chain originates from a study of cytomegalovirus exposure and HLA in healthy donors. Study at large: Earlier work reported 100 million or so unique TCR beta sequences from some 180 million T cells.

Both 60 Vbeta primers and 13 Jbeta primers went into the PCR. Sequencing used immunoSEQ multiplex PCR; TCRdb keeps in-frame clones, though not all of them. The repertoire holds about 110,000 clones, with around 79% as singletons. Germline CDR1 reads MNHEY; CDR2 reads SVGAGI. This CDR3 is 15 amino acids long. V was clipped by 4 bases and J by 6 bases, with 16 bases between them. This chain joins TRBV6-5 and TRBJ1-5, with a possible D match to TRBD1 (6 bases). The sample comprised PBMCs. The sequence came from a woman aged 25 to 39 in good health and CMV-seronegative. The CDR3 here is CASSSARGGGQPQHF. The CDR3 DNA is TGTGCCAGCAGTTCCGCGAGGGGGGGTGGTCAGCCCCAGCATTTT.